This T cell receptor beta chain was captured in a study of beta chain features in type 1 diabetes. Blood was drawn once from each donor into heparinised tubes. The draws averaged roughly 120 mL. By way of CD45RO/CCR7/CD25/CD127/CD95/CD27, the CD4+ regulatory, stem cell-like memory, central memory and naive cells were sorted. Sequenced material consisted of expressed TCRB transcripts (all of the isolated RNA was reverse transcribed). Mean read depth for naive, central memory and regulatory T cell samples was around 3.8 million reads. Sequenced by immunoSEQ multiplex PCR; TCRdb stores in-frame clones only, minus some. The sample has 300,000 to 350,000 clones, about 14% seen once. This clone occurred a few times. What it binds is unknown. Study-level findings and limits: All four CD4+ subsets from Type 1 diabetes patients carried moderately but significantly shorter TCRB CDR3s.

The sequencing sample was made of naive CD4+ T cells from blood. This clonotype originated in a woman between 18 and 30 years old with type 1 diabetes.

CDR3 sequence (DNA): TGCGCCAGCAGCGTCAGCGGAAGCTCCTACAATGAGCAGTTCTTC. Translating gives CASSVSGSSYNEQFF. This sequence joins TRBV5-1 and TRBJ2-1; maybe TRBD2 (5 bases). Germline V CDR1 and CDR2: SGHRS, YFSETQ. The V end was cut by 4 bases, the J end by 0 bases, with 11 bases between. CDR3 size: 15 residues. Based on the CDR3 plus reference TRBV5-1 and TRBJ2-1, the full variable domain is KAGVTQTPRYLIKTRGQQVTLSCSPISGHRSVSWYQQTPGQGLQFLFEYFSETQRNKGNFPGRFSGRQFSNSRSEMNVSTLELGDSALYLCASSVSGSSYNEQFFGPGTRLTVL.